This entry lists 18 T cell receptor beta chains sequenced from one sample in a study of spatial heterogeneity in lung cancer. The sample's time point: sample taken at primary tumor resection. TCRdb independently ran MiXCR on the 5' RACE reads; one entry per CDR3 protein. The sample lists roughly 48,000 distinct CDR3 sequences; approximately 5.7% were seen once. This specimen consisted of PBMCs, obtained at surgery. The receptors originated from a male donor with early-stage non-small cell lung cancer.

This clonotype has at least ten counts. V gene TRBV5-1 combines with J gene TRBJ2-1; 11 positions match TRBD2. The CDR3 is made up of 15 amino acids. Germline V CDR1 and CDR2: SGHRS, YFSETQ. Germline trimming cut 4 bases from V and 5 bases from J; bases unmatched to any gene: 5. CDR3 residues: CASSPLAGGDNEQFF. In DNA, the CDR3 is TGCGCCAGCAGCCCCTTAGCGGGAGGGGACAATGAGCAGTTCTTC.

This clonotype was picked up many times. The CDR3 nucleotides read TGTGCCAGCAGCCAAATGAACACTGAAGCTTTCTTT. As protein: CASSQMNTEAFF. V is TRBV3-1 and J is TRBJ1-1; D is unresolved. The CDR3 contains 12 residues. Germline V CDR1 and CDR2: LGHDT, YNNKEL (reference sequence). Trimming left V 2 bases short and J 0 bases short, with 1 base between.

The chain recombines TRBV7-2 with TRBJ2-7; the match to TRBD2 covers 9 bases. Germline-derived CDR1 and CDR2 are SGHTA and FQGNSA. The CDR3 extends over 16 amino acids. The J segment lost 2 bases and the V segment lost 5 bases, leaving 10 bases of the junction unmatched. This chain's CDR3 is CASSLKTSGLPYEQYF. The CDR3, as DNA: TGTGCCAGCAGCCTCAAGACTAGCGGCCTCCCCTACGAGCAGTACTTC.

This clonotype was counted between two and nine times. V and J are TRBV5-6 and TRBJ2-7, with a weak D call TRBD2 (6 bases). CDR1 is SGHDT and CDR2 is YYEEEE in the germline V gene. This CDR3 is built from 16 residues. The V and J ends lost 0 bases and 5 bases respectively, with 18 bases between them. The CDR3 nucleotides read TGTGCCAGCAGCTTGGTTGGCGGGCTGCGGGGCAACGAGCAGTACTTC. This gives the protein CASSLVGGLRGNEQYF.

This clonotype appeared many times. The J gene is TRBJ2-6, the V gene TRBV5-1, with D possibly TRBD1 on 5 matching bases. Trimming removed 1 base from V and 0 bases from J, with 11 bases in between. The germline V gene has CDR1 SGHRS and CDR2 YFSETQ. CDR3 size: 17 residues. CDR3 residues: CASSLRQSSSGANVLTF. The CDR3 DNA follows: TGCGCCAGCAGCTTGCGACAGTCCTCCTCTGGGGCCAACGTCCTGACTTTC.

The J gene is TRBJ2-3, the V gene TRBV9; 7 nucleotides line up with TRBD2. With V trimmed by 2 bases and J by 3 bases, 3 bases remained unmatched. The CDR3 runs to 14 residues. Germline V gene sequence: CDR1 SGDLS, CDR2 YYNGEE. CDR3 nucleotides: TGTGCCAGCAGCGTGGGTAGCGGGACAGATACGCAGTATTTT. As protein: CASSVGSGTDTQYF.

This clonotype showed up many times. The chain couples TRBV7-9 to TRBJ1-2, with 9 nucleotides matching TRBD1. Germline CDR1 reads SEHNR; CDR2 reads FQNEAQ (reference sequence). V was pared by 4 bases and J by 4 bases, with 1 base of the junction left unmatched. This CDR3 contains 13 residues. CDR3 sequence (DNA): TGTGCCAGCAGCTCGACAGGGGGCTATGGCTACACCTTC. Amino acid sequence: CASSSTGGYGYTF. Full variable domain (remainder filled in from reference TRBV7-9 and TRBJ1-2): DTGVSQNPRHKITKRGQNVTFRCDPISEHNRLYWYRQTLGQGPEFLTYFQNEAQLEKSRLLSDRFSAERPKGSFSTLEIQRTEQGDSAMYLCASSSTGGYGYTFGSGTRLTVV.

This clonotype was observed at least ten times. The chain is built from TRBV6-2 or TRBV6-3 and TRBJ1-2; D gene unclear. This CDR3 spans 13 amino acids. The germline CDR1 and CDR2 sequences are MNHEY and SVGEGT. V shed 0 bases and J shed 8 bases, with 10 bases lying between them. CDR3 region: CASSYSPLEGYTF. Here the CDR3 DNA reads TGTGCCAGCAGTTACTCCCCTTTGGAAGGCTACACCTTC.

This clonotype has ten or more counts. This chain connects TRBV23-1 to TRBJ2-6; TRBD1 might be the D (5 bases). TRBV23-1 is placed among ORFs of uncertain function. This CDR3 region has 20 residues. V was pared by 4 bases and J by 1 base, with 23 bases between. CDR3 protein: CASSLRVQGRRTSGANVLTF. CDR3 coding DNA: TGCGCCAGCAGTCTCCGTGTTCAGGGCAGGCGTACGTCTGGGGCCAACGTCCTGACTTTC.

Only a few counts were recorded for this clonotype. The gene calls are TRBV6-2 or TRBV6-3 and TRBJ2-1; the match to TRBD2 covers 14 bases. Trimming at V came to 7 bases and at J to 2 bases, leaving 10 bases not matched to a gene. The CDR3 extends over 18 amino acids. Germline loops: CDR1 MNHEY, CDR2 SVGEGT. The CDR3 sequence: CASKTGTSGSGPYNEQFF. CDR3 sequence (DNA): TGTGCCAGCAAAACCGGGACTAGCGGGAGCGGTCCCTACAATGAGCAGTTCTTC.

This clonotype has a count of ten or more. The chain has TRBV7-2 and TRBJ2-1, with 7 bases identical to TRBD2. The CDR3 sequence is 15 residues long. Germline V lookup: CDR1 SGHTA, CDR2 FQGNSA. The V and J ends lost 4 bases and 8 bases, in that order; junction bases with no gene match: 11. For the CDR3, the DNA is TGTGCCAGCAGCTCCCGACTAGCAGAATCGGATGAGCAGTTCTTC. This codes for CASSSRLAESDEQFF.

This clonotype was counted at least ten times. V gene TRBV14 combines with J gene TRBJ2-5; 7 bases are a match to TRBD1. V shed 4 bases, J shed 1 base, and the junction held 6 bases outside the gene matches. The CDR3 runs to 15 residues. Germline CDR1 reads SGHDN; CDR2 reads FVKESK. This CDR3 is CASSLGTDFQETQYF. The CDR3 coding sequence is TGTGCCAGCAGCCTCGGGACAGACTTCCAAGAGACCCAGTACTTC.

CDR3: CSARESGRGTEAFF. The CDR3 DNA reads as TGCAGTGCTAGAGAGTCGGGACGGGGGACTGAAGCTTTCTTT. The chain joins TRBV20-1 to TRBJ1-1; D may be TRBD1 (5 bases). CDR3 size: 14 residues. Germline V gives CDR1 DFQATT, CDR2 SNEGSKA (reference sequence). V lost 0 bases, J lost 5 bases, and 13 bases lay in between.

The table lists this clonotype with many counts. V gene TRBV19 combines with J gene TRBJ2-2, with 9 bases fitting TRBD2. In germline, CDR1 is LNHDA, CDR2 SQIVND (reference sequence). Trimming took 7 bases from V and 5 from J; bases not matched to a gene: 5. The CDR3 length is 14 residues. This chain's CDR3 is CASKGLAGTGELFF. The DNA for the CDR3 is TGTGCCAGTAAGGGTCTAGCGGGAACCGGGGAGCTGTTTTTT.

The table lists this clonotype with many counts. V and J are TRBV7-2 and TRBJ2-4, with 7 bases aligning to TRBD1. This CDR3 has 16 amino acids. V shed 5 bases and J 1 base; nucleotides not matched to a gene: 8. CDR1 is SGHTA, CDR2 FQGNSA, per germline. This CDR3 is CASSPQTGHAKNIQYF. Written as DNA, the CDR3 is TGTGCCAGCAGCCCGCAGACAGGGCACGCCAAAAACATTCAGTACTTC. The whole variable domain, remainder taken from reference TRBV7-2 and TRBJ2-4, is GAGVSQSPSNKVTEKGKDVELRCDPISGHTALYWYRQSLGQGLEFLIYFQGNSAPDKSGLPSDRFSAERTGGSVSTLTIQRTQQEDSAVYLCASSPQTGHAKNIQYFGAGTRLSVL.

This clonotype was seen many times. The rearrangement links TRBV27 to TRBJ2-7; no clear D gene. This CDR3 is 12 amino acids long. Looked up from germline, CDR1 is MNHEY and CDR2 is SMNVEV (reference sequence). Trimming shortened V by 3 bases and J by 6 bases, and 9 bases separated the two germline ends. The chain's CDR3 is CASSFFLGEQYF. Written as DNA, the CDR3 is TGTGCCAGCAGTTTCTTTTTGGGCGAGCAGTACTTC.

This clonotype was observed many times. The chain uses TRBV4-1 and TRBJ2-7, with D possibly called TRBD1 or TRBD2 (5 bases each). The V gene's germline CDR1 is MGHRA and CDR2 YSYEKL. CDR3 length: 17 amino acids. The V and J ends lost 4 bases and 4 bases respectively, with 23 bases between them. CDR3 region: CASSRLRGPATKYEQYF. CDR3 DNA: TGCGCCAGCAGCCGTCTGAGGGGACCGGCGACGAAGTACGAGCAGTACTTC.

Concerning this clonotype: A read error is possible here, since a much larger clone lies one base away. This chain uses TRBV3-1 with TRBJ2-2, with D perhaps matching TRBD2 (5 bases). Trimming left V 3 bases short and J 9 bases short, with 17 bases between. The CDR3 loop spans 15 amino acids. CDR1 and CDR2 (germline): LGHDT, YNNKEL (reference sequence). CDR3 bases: TGTGCCAGCAGCCACCCGAGGATGGGAGTAAGGGAGCTGTTTTTT. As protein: CASSHPRMGVRELFF.